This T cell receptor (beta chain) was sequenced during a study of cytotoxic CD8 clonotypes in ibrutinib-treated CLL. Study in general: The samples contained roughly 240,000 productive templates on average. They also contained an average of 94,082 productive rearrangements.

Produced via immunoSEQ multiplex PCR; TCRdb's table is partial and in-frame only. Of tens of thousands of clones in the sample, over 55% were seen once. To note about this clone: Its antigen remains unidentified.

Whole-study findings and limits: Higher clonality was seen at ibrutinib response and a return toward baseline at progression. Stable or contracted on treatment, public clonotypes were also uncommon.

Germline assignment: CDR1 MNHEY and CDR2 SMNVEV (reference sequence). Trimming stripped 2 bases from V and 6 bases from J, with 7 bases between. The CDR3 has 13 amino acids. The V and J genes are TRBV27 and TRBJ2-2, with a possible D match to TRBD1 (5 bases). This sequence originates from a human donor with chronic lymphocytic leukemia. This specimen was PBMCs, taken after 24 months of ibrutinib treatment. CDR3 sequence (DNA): TGTGCCAGCAGTTTACAGGGTCCCGGGGAGCTGTTTTTT. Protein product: CASSLQGPGELFF.